The 9 T cell receptor beta chains below were found in one sample sequenced in a study of shared clonotypes between healthy human individuals. Assay: immunoSEQ multiplex PCR; the TCRdb copy retains only in-frame clones and omits some. The repertoire holds 850,000 to 1,200,000 clones, with around 74% as singletons. Sequencing was performed on memory CD4+ T cells sorted from blood. Subset defined: CD45RA-negative fraction. These receptors came from a man aged 18 to 30 in good health.

Worth noting for this clone: This may arise from a read error, as a much more abundant clone is one base away. Within the sample, other DNA sequences also encode this same CDR3. The V call is TRBV6-5, the J call TRBJ2-2, with no clear D. Deletions cut 0 bases from V and 4 bases from J, with 0 bases between. CDR1 is MNHEY, CDR2 SVGAGI, per germline. The CDR3 loop spans 12 amino acids. CDR3 in amino acids: CASSYSTGELFF. In DNA form, the CDR3 reads TGTGCCAGCAGTTACTCCACCGGGGAGCTGTTTTTT.

The table lists this clone with a count of one. This specimen includes other DNA sequences encoding the same CDR3. This chain uses TRBV18 with TRBJ1-4, with 7 positions matching TRBD1. Germline lookup yields CDR1 KGHSH and CDR2 LQKENI. The length of the CDR3 is 14 residues. Trimming took 4 bases from V and 2 from J; bases not matched to a gene: 1. This CDR3 reads CASSQGATNEKLFF. The CDR3 DNA sequence: TGTGCCAGCTCACAGGGGGCGACTAATGAAAAACTGTTTTTT.

V and J are TRBV28 and TRBJ2-4; 8 nucleotides line up with TRBD2. Germline V gives CDR1 MDHEN, CDR2 SYDVKM. Losses at the gene ends were 5 bases for V and 7 bases for J; bases not matched to a gene: 10. The CDR3 consists of 15 residues. The CDR3, as DNA: TGTGCCAGCAGTGCCGGGGGGGGTCCTGCTAACATTCAGTACTTC. It is translated as CASSAGGGPANIQYF.

The CDR3, as DNA: TGTGCCAGCAGCATCGGGACTAGCGGGATTGTTGGCGAGCAGTACTTC. It yields the protein CASSIGTSGIVGEQYF. The chain recombines TRBV7-6 with TRBJ2-7, with TRBD2 matching 13 bases. Per germline, CDR1 SGHVS and CDR2 FNYEAQ. The V gene end was trimmed by 5 bases and the J gene end by 6 bases; junction bases not matched to a gene: 10. The CDR3 is 16 amino acids.

The chain has TRBV18 and TRBJ2-2; 8 nucleotides match TRBD2. V lost 4 bases and J lost 4; bases outside the gene matches: 5. This CDR3 contains 15 residues. Germline-derived CDR1 and CDR2 are KGHSH and LQKENI. CDR3 in DNA: TGTGCCAGCTCACAGACTAGCGCGGGCACCGGGGAGCTGTTTTTT. Amino acid sequence: CASSQTSAGTGELFF.

The CDR3 coding sequence is TGTGCCAGCAGTTACACCACTGAAGCTTTCTTT. Protein: CASSYTTEAFF. The chain joins TRBV6-5 to TRBJ1-1; D gene uncertain. Trimming removed 2 bases at V and 4 bases at J, with 2 bases between. The CDR3 contains 11 residues. Germline CDR1 MNHEY, CDR2 SVGAGI.

The gene calls are TRBV2 and TRBJ2-7, with D uncertain. This CDR3 region has 14 residues. With 3 bases removed from V and 6 bases from J, the gap between germline ends came to 15 bases. Germline V CDR1 and CDR2: SNHLY, FYNNEI. In DNA, the CDR3 is TGTGCCAGCAGTGATGGGGTCCCCGGTTCCGAGCAGTACTTC. It codes for CASSDGVPGSEQYF.

This chain's CDR3 is CASSQETSGLRQFF. CDR3 in DNA: TGTGCCAGCAGCCAAGAGACTAGCGGGCTGAGGCAGTTCTTC. The chain is built from TRBV4-2 and TRBJ2-1, with 10 bases fitting TRBD2. V shed 0 bases, J shed 12 bases, and the junction held 5 bases outside the gene matches. The length of the CDR3 is 14 residues. The germline CDR1 and CDR2 sequences are LGHNA and YNFKEQ.

This chain connects TRBV28 to TRBJ2-7; TRBD1 agrees at 9 bases. This CDR3 contains 16 residues. Germline lookup yields CDR1 MDHEN and CDR2 SYDVKM. Germline trimming cut 5 bases from V and 6 bases from J; bases unmatched to any gene: 14. CDR3 in amino acids: CASSTPGQGNGVEQYF. The CDR3 bases are TGTGCCAGCAGTACGCCGGGACAGGGAAACGGAGTCGAGCAGTACTTC. Based on the CDR3 plus reference TRBV28 and TRBJ2-7, the full variable domain is DVKVTQSSRYLVKRTGEKVFLECVQDMDHENMFWYRQDPGLGLRLIYFSYDVKMKEKGDIPEGYSVSREKKERFSLILESASTNQTSMYLCASSTPGQGNGVEQYFGPGTRLTVT.